This T cell receptor (beta chain) was documented in a study of glioma-infiltrating T cells after dendritic cell vaccination (dated by TCRdb to about 2016). A note on the overall study: A cohort of roughly 15 glioblastoma patients from Phase I and II dendritic cell vaccination trials was included, of whom 9 were newly diagnosed and 6 had recurrent disease. Between the early 2000s and the early 2010s, patients were given autologous tumor lysate-pulsed dendritic cell vaccination. Deep sequencing of TCR beta CDR3 regions was used to quantify tumor-infiltrating lymphocyte content and compare tumor and blood repertoires in dendritic cell-vaccinated glioblastoma patients. Three intradermal dendritic cell vaccine injections were administered to patients at biweekly intervals in the arm below the axilla. Survival after dendritic cell vaccination was correlated with TCR sequencing metrics, such as TIL content and the overlap between tumor and blood repertoires. To make the vaccine, monocyte-derived dendritic cells were cultured for under eight days with IL-4 and GM-CSF and then pulsed overnight with autologous tumor lysate. The paper's findings and limits, for the study overall: The cohort was small and heterogeneous, with few patients having full blood and tumor sets and even fewer initial-recurrent tumor pairs. No direct relationship between TCR clonality and survival was found, suggesting that a diverse polyclonal response may matter. Longer time to progression and overall survival after dendritic cell vaccination were predicted by higher estimated pretreatment TIL content. The response model built on TCR overlap across three groups was characterized as speculative, with prospective validation still needed.

As regards this clone: Its antigen is not yet known. Per-base quality was not reported, and no clone a single base away is much larger than it.

TCRB CDR3 regions were amplified from 1.5 to 2.5 ug genomic DNA, or all available DNA if less, using the immunoSEQ assay. Multiplex PCR used 60 forward primers for TCR V beta segments and 13 reverse primers for J beta segments. Synthetic control templates were spiked into each sample at limiting dilution to estimate reads per starting template. Reads of 87 bp were generated by sequencing on the Illumina HiSeq System. In the original analysis: PCR and sequencing errors were removed by a nearest neighbor algorithm that merged closely related sequences. TCR overlap was defined as the percentage of unique tumor TCR beta sequences that were also found in the peripheral blood of the same patient. The table comes from immuneACCESS by way of TCRdb, which keeps in-frame sequences with V and J called. Part of the clones is missing from these tables; in studies checked, under half for an unresolved V gene and the rest for unknown reasons. Clone size and V and J calls were adopted from that table, with D and trimming inferred from the DNA. The sample data list 80,000 to 95,000 clones, and around 85% of these were observed just once. The ten largest make up about 3.2% of the sample.

Patients were selected on the basis of adequate residual fresh-frozen tumor tissue and more than two years of available survival data. Molecular status otherwise varied across the glioblastoma patients, but none of them carried an isocitrate dehydrogenase mutation. PBMC were collected before vaccination, two weeks after the third vaccination, and at tumor progression if tumor progression occurred. Genomic DNA was extracted with the Qiagen DNeasy Blood extraction Kit. CDR1 and CDR2 are read off the germline V gene as MGHDK and SYGVNS. Relative to germline, V is missing 6 bases and J is missing 5 bases, with 12 bases of the junction outside any gene match. The CDR3 contains 15 residues, cysteine and phenylalanine counted. CDR3 DNA only is kept here, 45 bases in frame from base 1.

The source is a human donor with glioblastoma. The sample was blood, taken before dendritic cell vaccination. The sequence links TRBV25-1 to TRBJ1-2; 7 junctional bases match TRBD1. The CDR3 in this case is CASSGGGTALYGYTF. The sequenced DNA: TGTGCCAGCAGCGGAGGGGGGACAGCACTGTATGGCTACACCTTC.